This T cell receptor beta chain was retrieved from a study of shared clonotypes between healthy human individuals. Overall study context: Two female and a few male donors aged 18 to 49 were enrolled. Study results and caveats: The sampled material consisted only of blood, and tissue repertoires are likely to differ. Among donors, clonotype sharing was expected to be affected by sequencing depth.

Germline V gene lookup returns CDR1 SGHTA and CDR2 FQGNSA. The CDR3 is 13 amino acids. V dropped 5 bases and J dropped 1 base, with 8 bases sitting between them. Comments on this clone: Its specificity is not known. Other DNA sequences in the sample encode the same CDR3.

Unsorted PBMC DNA was run through sequencing on ten immunoSEQ deep assay plates. TCRdb keeps only in-frame clones here, not all; method: immunoSEQ multiplex PCR. The repertoire includes about 490,000 clones, approximately 84% of them detected once, and more than 9.5% sits in the top ten. Input material: PBMCs. The source of this sequence is a woman aged 40 to 49 in good health. Some clones in this sample may be carry-over from other donors' samples. The rearrangement joins TRBV7-2 to TRBJ1-2; a possible D gene is TRBD1 (5 bases). CDR3 loop: CASSPDSNYGYTF. The CDR3 DNA reads TGTGCCAGCAGCCCAGACAGTAACTATGGCTACACCTTC.